The 25 T cell receptor beta chains given below trace back to one sample, sequenced in a study of blood T cells in healthy people across ages. Primers used in a second PCR of about 6 to 11 cycles were a sample-barcoded 5' primer and a J-beta primer mix. TCRdb reanalysed the 5' RACE reads using MiXCR and keeps one entry per CDR3 protein. Here the sample spans hundreds of thousands of distinct CDR3 sequences, about 32% being singletons. Specimen: blood. Receptor source: a woman of 80 years or more in good health.

This clonotype was detected once. The chain has TRBV19 and TRBJ2-7; 7 bases match TRBD1. TRBJ2-4 matches the DNA end more closely, so the J call is doubtful. The CDR3 covers 13 residues. The V gene's germline CDR1 is LNHDA and CDR2 SQIVND (reference sequence). The DNA for the CDR3 is TGTGCCAGTGCTCCGGGACAGAAAAACATTCAGTACTTC. It translates to CASAPGQKNIQYF.

Details on this clonotype: A read error is possible here, since a much larger clone lies one base away. The chain uses TRBV5-4 and TRBJ2-1; 8 positions match TRBD2. The closer fit of TRBJ2-7 to the DNA end suggests the J call may be wrong. The CDR3 extends over 15 amino acids. Germline V gene lookup returns CDR1 SGHNT and CDR2 YYREEE (reference sequence). DNA of the CDR3: TGTGCCAGCAGGACCGCGGGGGGCCGCTACAATGAGCAGTACTTC. This codes for CASRTAGGRYNEQYF.

In this sample, this clonotype turned up a few times. Here the CDR3 reads CASSPPGQRINTGELFF. The CDR3 DNA follows: TGTGCCAGCTCACCACCGGGACAGCGGATTAACACCGGGGAGCTGTTTTTT. The chain has TRBV18 and TRBJ2-2, with 7 positions matching TRBD1. CDR3 length: 17 residues. The V gene end was trimmed by 0 bases and the J gene end by 2 bases; junction bases not matched to a gene: 6. Germline CDR1 is KGHSH and CDR2 is LQKENI.

This clonotype was counted a few times. This chain uses TRBV21-1 with TRBJ2-7. TRBV21-1 is labeled a pseudogene. The CDR3 is 16 amino acids. The CDR3 here is CASSKAPRRKTYEQYF. CDR3 coding DNA: TGTGCCAGCAGCAAAGCCCCGCGTAGGAAGACTTACGAGCAGTACTTC.

This clonotype has at least ten counts. The gene calls are TRBV5-1 and TRBJ2-3; 7 nucleotides line up with TRBD1. This CDR3 spans 15 amino acids. The V gene end was trimmed by 1 base and the J gene end by 1 base; junction bases not matched to a gene: 3. From germline, CDR1 is SGHRS and CDR2 YFSETQ. For the CDR3, the DNA is TGCGCCAGCAGCTTGTCAGACAGGGGCACAGATACGCAGTATTTT. It translates to CASSLSDRGTDTQYF.

The chain recombines TRBV6-5 with TRBJ2-7; D possibly corresponds to TRBD2 (5 bases). V lost 4 bases and J 7 bases, leaving 17 bases between the germline ends. The CDR3 sequence is 14 residues long. Germline lookup yields CDR1 MNHEY and CDR2 SVGAGI. CDR3: CASSCQRSYNEQYF. The CDR3 DNA reads as TGTGCCAGCAGTTGTCAGCGGTCCTACAATGAGCAGTACTTC.

This chain connects TRBV28 to TRBJ1-2; D call uncertain. V gave up 3 bases and J gave up 8 bases, with 13 bases separating them. CDR1 is MDHEN and CDR2 is SYDVKM in the germline V gene. The CDR3 covers 13 residues. CDR3 DNA: TGTGCCAGCAGTTTCCGGGCGGGAATGGGCTACACCTTC. Translation gives CASSFRAGMGYTF.

On this clonotype: One base away lies a much larger clone, so this may be a sequencing read error. The chain uses TRBV7-2 and TRBJ2-6; D possibly corresponds to TRBD1 (5 bases). CDR3 length: 15 amino acids. Per the germline V gene, CDR1 is SGHTA and CDR2 is FQGNSA. CDR3 in amino acids: CASSLEAIGANVRTF. As DNA, the CDR3 is TGTGCCAGCAGCTTAGAGGCGATTGGGGCCAACGTCCGGACTTTC.

The J gene is TRBJ1-5, the V gene TRBV30, with 9 bases aligning to TRBD1. The CDR3 extends over 14 amino acids. Germline CDR1 is GTSNPN and CDR2 is SVGIG (reference sequence). J lost 6 bases, V lost 3 bases, and 6 bases had no gene match. DNA of the CDR3: TGTGCCTGGAGCTCGACAGGGGGAGTTCAGCCCCAGCATTTT. The encoded protein is CAWSSTGGVQPQHF.

Many counts were recorded for this clonotype. The V and J genes are TRBV5-1 and TRBJ1-1; D unclear. CDR1 is SGHRS, CDR2 YFSETQ, per germline. The CDR3 extends over 14 amino acids. The V gene lost 0 bases and the J gene lost 0 bases, with 6 bases spanning the gap. CDR3 nucleotide sequence: TGCGCCAGCAGCTTGGCCTCCATGAACACTGAAGCTTTCTTT. This encodes CASSLASMNTEAFF.

This clonotype was observed at least ten times. The chain is built from TRBV9 and TRBJ2-7; no clear D gene. Trimming pared 0 bases from V and 6 bases from J, leaving 16 bases between. There are 15 residues in the CDR3. Germline values: CDR1 SGDLS, CDR2 YYNGEE. The CDR3 reads CASSVGDTLRSEQYF. CDR3 DNA sequence: TGTGCCAGCAGCGTAGGAGATACCTTACGTTCCGAGCAGTACTTC.

The V and J genes are TRBV7-3 and TRBJ2-4; no definite D call. Gene TRBJ2-5 matches the end of the DNA better, so the J call may be wrong. CDR3 length: 14 residues. Germline assignment: CDR1 SGHTA and CDR2 FQGTGA. CDR3 sequence (DNA): TGTGCCAGCAGCGAACAAGGTTCCGCGGAGACCCAGTACTTC. Translated, it gives CASSEQGSAETQYF.

Comments on this clonotype: At one end, the junction sequence differs from germline, possibly due to a read error. V gene TRBV18 combines with J gene TRBJ2-5, with no clear D. The CDR3 spans 13 residues. In germline, CDR1 is KGHSH, CDR2 LQKENI. CDR3 protein: CAGSPPSQETQYF. The CDR3, as DNA: TGTGCCGGCTCACCACCCAGCCAAGAGACCCAGTACTTC. The whole variable domain, remainder taken from reference TRBV18 and TRBJ2-5, is NAGVMQNPRHLVRRRGQEARLRCSPMKGHSHVYWYRQLPEEGLKFMVYLQKENIIDESGMPKERFSAEFPKEGPSILRIQQVVRGDSAAYFCAGSPPSQETQYFGPGTRLLVL.

The genes are TRBV14 and TRBJ2-6; D gene uncertain. The CDR3 is 17 residues long. Germline V gene data show CDR1 as SGHDN and CDR2 as FVKESK. Trimming stripped 0 bases from V and 1 base from J, with 10 bases between. The CDR3 sequence: CASSQDPDHSGANVLTF. CDR3 bases: TGTGCCAGCAGCCAAGATCCCGACCATTCTGGGGCCAACGTCCTGACTTTC.

This clonotype has a count of ten or more. The rearrangement joins TRBV6-1 to TRBJ2-7, with 9 bases lining up with TRBD1. With 8 bases clipped from V and 0 bases from J, the junction kept 11 bases outside the gene matches. CDR1 MNHNS and CDR2 SASEGT come from the germline V gene. CDR3 length: 16 amino acids. CDR3 coding DNA: TGTGCCAGCGCCGGGACAGGGTCCGGGGGCTCCTACGAGCAGTACTTC. This codes for CASAGTGSGGSYEQYF.

Of note for this clonotype: With a much larger clone just one base away, this may be a read error. The chain employs TRBV5-6 and TRBJ2-7; 8 bases are shared with TRBD1. Germline CDR1 is SGHDT and CDR2 is YYEEEE. The CDR3 totals 15 residues. V was clipped by 2 bases and J by 5 bases; unmatched bases: 9. DNA of the CDR3: TGTGCCAGCAGCTTTTTCTCGGACAGGGCTCACGAGCAGTACTTC. This translates into CASSFFSDRAHEQYF.

In its sample, this clonotype was seen many times. The chain recombines TRBV10-3 with TRBJ2-7; D assignment may be TRBD1 or TRBD2 (5 bases each). Germline CDR1 is ENHRY and CDR2 is SYGVKD. Deletions cut 5 bases from V and 2 bases from J, with 16 bases between. The CDR3 is 15 amino acids. CDR3 bases: TGTGCCATCAGTTTAACGGGGCAGGGCCCCTACGAGCAGTACTTC. Translation gives CAISLTGQGPYEQYF.

This clonotype was picked up a small number of times. The chain is built from TRBV7-8 and TRBJ2-2, with D possibly TRBD2 on 7 matching bases. Germline CDR1 SGHVS, CDR2 FQNEAQ. The length of the CDR3 is 16 residues. V was trimmed by 7 bases and J by 1 base, leaving 16 bases between them. CDR3 sequence: CASTRRGDKNTGELFF. CDR3 bases: TGTGCCAGCACCCGCCGGGGGGACAAGAACACCGGGGAGCTGTTTTTT.

This clonotype was detected ten times or more. The V and J genes are TRBV5-5 and TRBJ2-1; a weak D match, TRBD1 (8 bases). There are 14 residues in the CDR3. Germline values: CDR1 SGHKS, CDR2 YYEKEE (reference sequence). V was trimmed by 0 bases and J by 12 bases, leaving 16 bases between them. CDR3 nucleotides: TGTGCCAGCAGCTTGGACAGGGGGGGTGAGGGGCAGTTCTTC. It specifies CASSLDRGGEGQFF.

For this clonotype: Lacking the conserved final phenylalanine or tryptophan, this CDR3 likely reflects a read error. This sequence joins TRBV12-3 or TRBV12-4 and TRBJ1-1; no firm D call. The germline V and J ends were trimmed by 4 bases and 2 bases, with 8 bases remaining between them. The CDR3 is 13 amino acids. CDR3 in amino acids: CASSWRSNTEAFV. CDR3 in DNA: TGTGCCAGCAGTTGGCGGTCAAACACTGAAGCTTTCGTT.

Ten or more counts support this clonotype. The J gene is TRBJ1-2, the V gene TRBV14, with a possible D match to TRBD1 (6 bases). The CDR3 is 16 amino acids. CDR1 is SGHDN and CDR2 is FVKESK in the germline V gene. V was cut by 1 base and J by 4 bases, with 16 bases left in between. The CDR3 loop reads CASSQVVGAVSYGYTF. The CDR3, as DNA: TGTGCCAGCAGCCAAGTGGTGGGGGCCGTGAGCTATGGCTACACCTTC.

V is TRBV5-1 and J is TRBJ2-5; 9 positions agree with TRBD1. Judging by the DNA end, TRBJ2-7 fits better; the J call may be wrong. The germline CDR1 and CDR2 sequences are SGHRS and YFSETQ. The length of the CDR3 is 15 residues. The CDR3 region is CASSWPGQGSNEQYF. The CDR3 DNA reads TGCGCCAGCAGCTGGCCGGGACAGGGATCTAACGAGCAGTACTTC.

The chain has TRBV12-3 or TRBV12-4 and TRBJ1-5; 7 nucleotides align to TRBD1. Trimming took 5 bases from V and 4 from J; bases not matched to a gene: 8. CDR3 length equals 15 residues. The CDR3 DNA reads TGTGCCAGCAGTACTACAGGGGCGGGGAATCAGCCCCAGCATTTT. It translates to CASSTTGAGNQPQHF.

J is TRBJ2-3 and V is TRBV12-3 or TRBV12-4; TRBD2 matches 13 bases. The CDR3 consists of 19 residues. The V segment lost 6 bases and the J segment 11 bases; nucleotides outside the gene matches: 23. CDR3 in DNA: TGTGCCAGCAGCCCCGGGACGGGACTAGCGGGACGGAGCACAGATGTGCAGTATTTT. As protein: CASSPGTGLAGRSTDVQYF.

This clonotype was detected only a few times. This may be a read error: a much more frequent sequence differs by one nucleotide. This sequence joins TRBV7-6 and TRBJ2-1, with TRBD2 as a possible D gene (5 bases). Looked up from germline, CDR1 is SGHVS and CDR2 is FNYEAQ. The CDR3 runs to 15 residues. Between the trimmed V and J ends, which lost 3 bases and 10 bases, there was a span of 19 bases. In DNA, the CDR3 is TGTGCCAGCAGCTTGAGCGGTCAGGCGGCGCAAGAGCAGTTCTTC. Protein sequence: CASSLSGQAAQEQFF.